This T cell receptor beta chain was recorded in a study of regulatory T cells in long-lasting Graves disease. Study observations and caveats: Small sample size may have lowered accuracy. New patients shared around 980 public clonotypes, and persistent patients shared more, with 2,741.

Combining iRepertoire HTBI primers with Arm-PCR of CDR3 regions, the authors built TCR beta libraries. Per the original methods: Identified segments across samples numbered approximately 60 TRBV and approximately 15 TRBJ. TCRdb passed the multiplex PCR reads through MiXCR, listing each CDR3 protein once. The V and J calls and clone size are TCRdb's, not the authors'. The data contain fewer than 550,000 distinct CDR3 sequences, 20% to 25% of them singletons. The time point is: persistent/refractory GD, antithyroid drugs over 5 years with positive TRAb. There was RNA extracted from PBMCs, and the TCR library was made from it. The table lists this clonotype with a few counts. The antigen remains unidentified. V shed 6 bases and J 1 base; nucleotides not matched to a gene: 4. The CDR3 has 16 residues. CDR1 is SGHVS, CDR2 FNYEAQ, per germline.

This TCR derives from a female donor with Graves disease. The chain has TRBV7-6 and TRBJ2-7, with TRBD2 matching over 15 bases. The material was peripheral blood mononuclear cells (PBMCs), obtained when the disease was refractory, from a patient treated with antithyroid drugs. The CDR3 DNA reads TGTGCCAGCAGTCGGACTAGCGGGGGGGTATCCTACGAGCAGTACTTC. The encoded protein is CASSRTSGGVSYEQYF.